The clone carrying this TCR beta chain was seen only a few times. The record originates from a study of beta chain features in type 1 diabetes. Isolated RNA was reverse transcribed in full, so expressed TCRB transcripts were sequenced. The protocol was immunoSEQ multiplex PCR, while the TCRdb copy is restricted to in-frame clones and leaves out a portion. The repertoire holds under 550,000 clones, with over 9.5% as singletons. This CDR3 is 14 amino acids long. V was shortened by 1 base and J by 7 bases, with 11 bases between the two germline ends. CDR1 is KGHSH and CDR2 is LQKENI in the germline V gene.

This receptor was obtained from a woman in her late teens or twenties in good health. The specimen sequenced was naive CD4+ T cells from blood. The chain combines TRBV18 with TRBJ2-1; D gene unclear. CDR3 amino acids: CASSPQELSNEQFF. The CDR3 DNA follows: TGTGCCAGCTCACCACAGGAACTCTCTAATGAGCAGTTCTTC.